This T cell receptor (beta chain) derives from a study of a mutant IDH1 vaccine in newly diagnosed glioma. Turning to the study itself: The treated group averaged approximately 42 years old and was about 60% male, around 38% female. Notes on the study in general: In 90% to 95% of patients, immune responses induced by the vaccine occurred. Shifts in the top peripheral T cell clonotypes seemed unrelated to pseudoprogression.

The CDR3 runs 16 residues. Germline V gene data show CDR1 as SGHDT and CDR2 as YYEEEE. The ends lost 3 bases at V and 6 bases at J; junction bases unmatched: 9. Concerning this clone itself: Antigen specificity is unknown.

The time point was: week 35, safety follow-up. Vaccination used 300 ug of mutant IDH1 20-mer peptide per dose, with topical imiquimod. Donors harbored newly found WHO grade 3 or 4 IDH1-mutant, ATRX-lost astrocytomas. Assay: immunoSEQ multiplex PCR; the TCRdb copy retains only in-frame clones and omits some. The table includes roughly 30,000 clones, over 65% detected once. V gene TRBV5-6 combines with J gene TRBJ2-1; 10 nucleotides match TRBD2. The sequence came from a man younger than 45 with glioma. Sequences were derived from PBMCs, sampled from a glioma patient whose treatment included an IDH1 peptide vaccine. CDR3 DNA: TGTGCCAGCAGCTACGGGGGACCTAGCGGGAGCAATGAGCAGTTCTTC. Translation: CASSYGGPSGSNEQFF.